The sequence of this T cell receptor (beta chain) was determined in a study of spatial heterogeneity in lung cancer. Background on the study: Raw reads showed each unique TCR and UMI combination turning up more than ten times on average.

In its sample, this clonotype was seen many times. The library was prepared for alpha chains; this beta chain is a stray read, so its frequency means little. This sample's time point: sample taken at primary tumor resection. Whole RNA came from tumor, nontumor lung or frozen PBMC and was sequenced without being sorted. A total of 72 untreated early-stage non-small cell lung cancer patients served as donors. CDR3 length: 15 amino acids. Trimming took 5 bases from V and 3 from J, leaving 13 bases between them. Germline V gene sequence: CDR1 SEHNR, CDR2 FQNEAQ (reference sequence). In the library, each TCR cDNA molecule bore its own unique molecular identifier. TCRdb independently ran MiXCR on the 5' RACE reads; one entry per CDR3 protein. The repertoire holds about 7,500 distinct CDR3 sequences, with roughly 4.3% as singletons.

V gene TRBV7-9 combines with J gene TRBJ2-2; D perhaps matches TRBD1 (5 bases). The source material was normal lung tissue next to the tumor, sampled at surgery. This TCR derives from a female donor with early-stage non-small cell lung cancer. DNA for the CDR3: TGTGCCAGCAGCGGTGGGGCGCAGGACACCGGGGAGCTGTTTTTT. As protein: CASSGGAQDTGELFF.